This T cell receptor (beta chain) was sequenced during a study of Ad26.COV2.S vaccination and SARS-CoV-2 variants. Turning to the study itself: The donor was enrolled in the Ad26.COV2.S arm of the COV1001 trial. Ad26.COV2.S, an intramuscular injection, was given once or twice 56 days apart.

Profiling relied on immunoSEQ multiplex PCR, and the TCRdb table lists in-frame clones only, not all of them. This sample has about 480,000 clones, with around 88% found just once. The CDR3 totals 14 residues. V was clipped by 2 bases and J by 2 bases, with 9 bases between them. The germline gives CDR1 KGHSH, CDR2 LQKENI. Study conclusions and caveats: Responses of T cells in total may have been underestimated by the TCR breadth and depth analyses.

Regarding treatment: about 20 received Ad26.COV2.S at low or high dose, single or two shots; five or six received placebo; per-sample allocation not given. At day 63 after the first vaccine or placebo injection, samples were drawn. This Boston cohort included adults aged 18-55 years. This clone was found once. No antigen is known for it. The clonotype comes from a person aged 18-60 years who received the Ad26.COV2.S COVID-19 vaccine or a placebo. Sequences were derived from peripheral blood, sampled in a trial of Ad26.COV2.S vaccine versus placebo. The chain joins TRBV18 to TRBJ2-5; no clear D gene. This chain's CDR3 is CASSPGRLQETQYF. The CDR3 DNA reads as TGTGCCAGCTCACCAGGACGGCTACAAGAGACCCAGTACTTC.